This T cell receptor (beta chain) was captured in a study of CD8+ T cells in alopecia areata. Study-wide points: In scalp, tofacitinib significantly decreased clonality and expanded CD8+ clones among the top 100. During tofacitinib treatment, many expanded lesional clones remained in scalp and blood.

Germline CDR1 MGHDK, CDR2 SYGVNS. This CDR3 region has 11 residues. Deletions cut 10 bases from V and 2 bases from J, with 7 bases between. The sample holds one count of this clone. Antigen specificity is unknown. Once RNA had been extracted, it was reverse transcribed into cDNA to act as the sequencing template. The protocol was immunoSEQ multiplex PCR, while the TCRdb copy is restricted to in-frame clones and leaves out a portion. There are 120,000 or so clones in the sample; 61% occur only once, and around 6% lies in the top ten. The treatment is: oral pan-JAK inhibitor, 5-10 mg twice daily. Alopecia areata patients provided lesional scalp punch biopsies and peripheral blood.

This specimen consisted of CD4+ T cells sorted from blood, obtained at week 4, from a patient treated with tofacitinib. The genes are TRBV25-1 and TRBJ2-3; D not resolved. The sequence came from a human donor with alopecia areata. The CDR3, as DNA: TGTGCCACCGGTCTCACAGATACGCAGTATTTT. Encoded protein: CATGLTDTQYF.